This T cell receptor beta chain is drawn from a study of cytomegalovirus exposure and HLA in healthy donors (TCRdb year 2017). For the study in its entirety: An earlier analysis of about 560 of the donors reported 276 Gb of sequence data and 95 million to 140 million unique TCR beta sequences obtained from some 170 million T cells. The T cell repertoires of 666 subjects were profiled by immunosequencing and related to cytomegalovirus serostatus. Along with the approximately 620-subject first cohort, a separate validation cohort of around 120 different subjects was used. To predict cytomegalovirus infection status, the study brought together high-throughput TCR immunosequencing, statistical association of individual TCRs with disease status, and machine learning. Typing coverage differed by locus: A, B, C, DRB1 and DQB1 were typed in roughly 629-630 donors, DQA1 in about 560, DPA1 in around 580, and DPB1 in 400 to 480. The later analysis used no new phenotypic data to find candidate immune exposures, relying instead on TCR beta sequences and their occurrence across donors. Because of strong linkage in the cohort, a handful of DR-DQ haplotypes were treated as single units for association and clustering. Every discovery cohort repertoire had been produced on one sequencing platform. Among 398 genotyped donors of the cohort, an average of about 240,000 unique TCR beta nucleotide sequences were sequenced per donor, around 20% of them non-productive. A later genetic analysis took genome-wide SNP genotypes for about 55% of the roughly 700 donors and used that subset as a discovery cohort. An earlier analysis of 587 of the donors used high-throughput TCR beta sequencing to judge whether each TCR beta V gene segment behaved as functional or pseudogenic. The study aimed to test whether cataloging public T cell receptors could reveal signatures of past pathogen exposure. Both class I and class II loci were covered by HLA typing, at four-digit resolution. Of the roughly 400 genotyped donors, approximately 83% fell in the genetic ancestry cluster associated with self-reported Caucasian donors. Donor age, sex, ethnicity and CMV serostatus were compiled alongside the repertoire data. In a later analysis, previously published TCR beta repertoires from 670 or so donors were re-analyzed and high-resolution HLA genotyping was added so that TCR occurrence patterns could be studied. An early release covering roughly 580 HLA-typed donors comprised about 300 gigabases of sequencing data and around 85 million unique TCR sequences.

In total, 600 or so healthy bone marrow donors made up the cohort. At the time of sampling, all cohort members were nominally healthy, though unrecorded immune exposures were likely present. The donor was CMV seronegative and was included in the group of about 350 seronegative cohort members. Each donor provided a peripheral blood sample, and peripheral blood mononuclear cells were used for TCR beta sequencing. The Qiagen DNeasy Blood Extraction Kit was used to extract genomic DNA from the blood cell samples. This clone was seen just once. The clone's antigen remains unknown. Nothing much larger sits one base from this clone, and base qualities are not available. What the authors observed across the whole study: The authors suggested that the approach could potentially be generalized to other disease states and immunological phenotypes. Specific HLA alleles were associated with some 15,000 TCR beta sequences at a false discovery rate of 0.05 in a later analysis. In a later genetic analysis, a missense DCLRE1C variant was associated with V-gene and J-gene trimming of TCR beta chains, and the association was replicated in an independent cohort. Fewer than 20 rarely observed V segments, including chromosome 9 orphons, were excluded from the earlier analysis of several hundred of the donors because counts were too low. In the study, around 150 TCR beta chains were listed as associated with cytomegalovirus. Because HLA typing was missing for some donors at each locus, association tests included only the typed subset. For the cohort, immune exposure information was limited to CMV serostatus. In this cohort, only TCR beta chains were sequenced, and detectable features were limited by the absence of alpha or paired-chain data. Correlated functional status among segregating V segments might be attributable to linkage disequilibrium, but an unknown experimental factor could not be ruled out. Across donors, most TCR sequences were observed very rarely, whereas some public TCRs were present in many individuals. An earlier analysis of 587 of the donors showed that most TCR beta V segments appeared in productive rearrangements either about 87% or about 30% of the time, which broadly matched IMGT annotations. The classifier was reported to diagnose cytomegalovirus status with high specificity and sensitivity in both the original cohort and the validation cohort. A cluster of highly shared sequence variants was judged likely to be a technical artifact of the sequencing pipeline. Compared with the approximately 720-donor mean, donors in an Asian-associated ancestry cluster had fewer N-insertions in productive TCRs, according to a later genetic analysis. Because the 87-base-pair reads could not distinguish some IMGT-functional V segments, including TRBV6-2 and TRBV6-3, those segments were excluded. Compared with equally common non-associated chains, HLA-associated TCR beta chains in a later analysis were more clonally expanded and had lower generation probabilities. A few of the identified cytomegalovirus-associated TCR beta chains were confirmed in vitro to be specific for cytomegalovirus antigens. Presence/absence analyses assumed roughly uniform sequencing depth across donors, an assumption that may not hold. Most CMV-associated TCR beta chains appeared to be HLA-restricted in a later analysis, and the HLA associations seemed to be driven largely by CMV exposure. A later analysis found that TCR association rates varied across HLA loci, with DRB1 alleles showing the most associated TCRs and HLA-C alleles the fewest. When HLA alleles, especially DR and DQ, strongly co-occurred, TCR associations were difficult to assign to individual alleles. A further reported finding was that TCR beta sequences accurately predicted the HLA-A and HLA-B alleles for most subjects in the first cohort. In a later analysis, several top co-occurrence clusters were reported to appear linked to parvovirus B19, influenza, CMV and Epstein-Barr virus.

Libraries were built with the immunoSEQ multiplex PCR assay. For the multiplex PCR, a mixture combining 60 forward primers for TCR Vbeta segments and 13 reverse primers for TCR Jbeta segments was used. The CDR3 region of rearranged TCR beta genes was amplified from genomic DNA with a multiplex PCR assay. On the Illumina HiSeq System, the amplified TCR beta libraries were sequenced as 87-base-pair reads. Per the original workflow: A later analysis counted approximately 74 million unique TCR beta chains across the 640 or so repertoires, and around 9.9 million of these chains were shared by at least two donors. A nearest-neighbor algorithm error-corrected the raw reads and collapsed the reads into unique sequences, merging closely related sequences to remove PCR and sequencing errors. CDR3 sequences were aligned to IMGT reference sequences to assign V, D and J gene segments. For a sequence to be retained, a match of at least six nucleotides to both a V gene segment and a J gene segment was required. Rearrangements were called productive when the CDR3 lacked stop codons and stayed in frame with V and J; all others were non-productive. CDR3 was defined according to IMGT convention as the region running from the second conserved V-encoded cysteine to the conserved J-encoded phenylalanine. In an earlier analysis of approximately 590 of the donors, sequences lacking an unambiguous match to a single V gene segment were excluded. An earlier analysis of several hundred of the donors called V segments functional above 56.7% productive rearrangements and segregating when the between-donor standard deviation exceeded 5%. A statistical classification framework was developed to diagnose cytomegalovirus status using the catalog of TCR beta chain sequences. A later analysis assigned V and J genes by comparing TCR nucleotide sequences with IMGT/GENE-DB human TR gene sequences. The TCRdist pipeline was used in a later analysis to assign CDR3 sequences and most-parsimonious VDJ recombination scenarios. In a later analysis, every TCR beta chain was defined by the combination of its CDR3 amino acid sequence and its V-gene family, and reads without a unique V-gene family were dropped. In a later analysis, some 600 highly shared, low-generation-probability nucleotide sequences were removed to address suspected cross-contamination and a sequencing artifact. In a later analysis, a clonal expansion index was calculated for each public chain from normalized within-repertoire ranks of inferred template counts. In a later analysis, generation probabilities were computed with a VDJ recombination model fitted to out-of-frame rearrangements, and the resulting probabilities were checked against IGoR. Hypergeometric tests were used in a later analysis to score TCR-TCR, TCR-HLA and TCR-CMV co-occurrence, with a repertoire-size bias correction applied to the TCR pairs. In a later analysis, false discovery rates were estimated by permuting HLA or CMV assignments 20 times. In a later analysis, co-occurring TCRs were grouped with DBSCAN, and TCRdist sequence similarity was added when clustering was performed within HLA-allele-positive subsets. Repertoires with fewer than 30,000 or more than 120,000 public chains, plus five repertoires with anomalous nucleotide sharing, were excluded from co-occurrence clustering. The clones in this table, taken by TCRdb from immuneACCESS, are in-frame only. Not every clone is retained; where verified, under half of the shortfall comes from an unresolved V gene, and the cause of the rest is unknown. Clone size and V and J calls were adopted from that table, with D and trimming inferred from the DNA. The sample table lists roughly 200,000 clones, 65% to 85% of them with a count of one. Clones ranked in the top ten supply roughly 3% of the sample.

The germline V gene encodes CDR1 MDHEN and CDR2 SYDVKM. From the cysteine up to the phenylalanine, the CDR3 has a length of 14 residues. Kept here is only the CDR3 DNA, which spans 42 bases and is read in frame from base 1. V sheds 2 bases and J sheds 2 bases, leaving 10 bases between their ends. Here the chain combines TRBV28 and TRBJ2-7; confidence is insufficient to name the D gene. The source is a woman aged 25 to 45 in good health and CMV-seronegative. The sample was PBMCs. The nucleotides are TGTGCCAGCAGTTTAAAGCAGGAAACCTACGAGCAGTACTTC. It encodes CASSLKQETYEQYF.